These 21 T cell receptor beta chains came from one sample sequenced in a study of CD8 T cells in ankylosing spondylitis (dated by TCRdb to about 2017). Libraries were built with 5' RACE. Sequencing instrument: Illumina HiSeq 2500. TCRdb redid the processing of the public reads, applying fastp at Q25 and MiXCR, and retained in-frame beta chains. Rows merge per CDR3 protein into single entries with the most common DNA and genes. Across this sample there are fewer than 250,000 distinct CDR3 sequences, with roughly 26% seen only once. The top ten clones comprise around 6.3% of the sample. The specimen was blood, either unsorted or a sorted T cell fraction (not recorded which). These TCRs come from a male donor with ankylosing spondylitis or in good health (not recorded which).

The J gene is TRBJ2-2, the V gene TRBV12-3 or TRBV12-4, with D unresolved. The CDR3 runs 14 residues. Trimming cost V 10 bases and J 0 bases, with 12 bases left between them. As DNA, the CDR3 is TGTGCCACCCTCGCCGCCGCGAACACCGGGGAGCTGTTTTTT. This sequence encodes CATLAAANTGELFF.

This clonotype has only one observation. The chain employs TRBV7-2 and TRBJ2-7; 11 bases are a match to TRBD2. Germline loops: CDR1 SGHTA, CDR2 FQGNSA. The V segment lost 1 base and the J segment 3 bases; nucleotides outside the gene matches: 2. This CDR3 contains 15 residues. The CDR3 spells CASSLGLAGIYEQYF. Written as DNA, the CDR3 is TGTGCCAGCAGCTTAGGACTAGCGGGGATCTACGAGCAGTACTTC.

This sequence joins TRBV20-1 and TRBJ1-6; D might be TRBD1 (5 bases). The CDR3 has 14 residues. CDR1 and CDR2 from the germline V gene are DFQATT and SNEGSKA (reference sequence). Trimming removed 0 bases at V and 13 bases at J, with 16 bases between. The CDR3 coding sequence is TGCAGTGCTAGAGACGGGTCAGGGCTTGGGCCCCTCCACTTT. This codes for CSARDGSGLGPLHF.

This clonotype turned up a few times. The chain links TRBV18 to TRBJ2-7; D gene uncertain. This CDR3 region has 12 residues. The germline V and J ends were trimmed by 4 bases and 7 bases, with 11 bases remaining between them. Germline CDR1 is KGHSH and CDR2 is LQKENI. CDR3 in amino acids: CASSRDGGEQYF. The CDR3 DNA reads as TGTGCCAGCTCACGAGACGGTGGTGAGCAGTACTTC.

This clonotype was counted once. The chain combines TRBV27 with TRBJ1-5; D gene uncertain. Germline values: CDR1 MNHEY, CDR2 SMNVEV (reference sequence). V lost 6 bases, J lost 11 bases, and 17 bases lay in between. This CDR3 is built from 13 residues. The chain's CDR3 is CASSPGNQKTQHF. CDR3 nucleotide sequence: TGTGCCAGCAGCCCCGGGAACCAAAAGACCCAGCATTTT.

The genes are TRBV20-1 and TRBJ1-1; D is undetermined. Looked up from germline, CDR1 is DFQATT and CDR2 is SNEGSKA (reference sequence). This CDR3 is built from 15 residues. Trimming shortened V by 4 bases and J by 5 bases, and 20 bases separated the two germline ends. The CDR3 DNA is TGCAGTGCTAACGCGTGGCGGGGAAGAGGGACTGAAGCTTTCTTT. This sequence encodes CSANAWRGRGTEAFF.

The sample holds a few counts of this clonotype. The chain uses TRBV5-1 and TRBJ2-5, with TRBD1 matching 7 bases. Germline V gene lookup returns CDR1 SGHRS and CDR2 YFSETQ. V shed 4 bases and J 5 bases; nucleotides not matched to a gene: 8. This CDR3 has 14 residues. Written as DNA, the CDR3 is TGCGCCAGCAGCCCAGGACAGGTCCGGGAGACCCAGTACTTC. This translates into CASSPGQVRETQYF.

The V gene is TRBV5-1, the J gene TRBJ1-4; D might be TRBD1 (6 bases). The length of the CDR3 is 15 residues. Germline CDR1 reads SGHRS; CDR2 reads YFSETQ. Trimming removed 5 bases from V and 8 bases from J, with 19 bases in between. CDR3: CASSRAGSGGEKLFF. In nucleotides, the CDR3 is TGCGCCAGCAGTCGGGCAGGCTCGGGGGGCGAAAAACTGTTTTTT.

The chain recombines TRBV29-1 with TRBJ1-3, with 9 nucleotides matching TRBD1. The CDR3 has 15 residues. The junction had 8 bases not matched to a gene; V was cut back by 6 bases and J by 2 bases. Germline V gene data show CDR1 as SQVTM and CDR2 as ANQGSEA. CDR3 DNA sequence: TGCAGCGTGAGGCTACAGGGGGCGGCTGGAAACACCATATATTTT. As protein: CSVRLQGAAGNTIYF.

This clonotype was observed at least ten times. The rearrangement uses TRBV9 and TRBJ2-1; 7 nucleotides align to TRBD1. The V and J ends lost 3 bases and 10 bases, in that order; junction bases with no gene match: 16. The germline CDR1 and CDR2 sequences are SGDLS and YYNGEE. The CDR3 sequence is 16 residues long. The CDR3 spells CASSAQGQVGKGEQFF. The DNA for the CDR3 is TGTGCCAGCAGCGCACAGGGGCAGGTGGGAAAGGGAGAGCAGTTCTTC. Full variable domain (outside the CDR3, taken from reference TRBV9 and TRBJ2-1): DSGVTQTPKHLITATGQRVTLRCSPRSGDLSVYWYQQSLDQGLQFLIQYYNGEERAKGNILERFSAQQFPDLHSELNLSSLELGDSALYFCASSAQGQVGKGEQFFGPGTRLTVL.

This clonotype was detected ten times or more. The chain recombines TRBV7-2 with TRBJ2-3; D remains ambiguous. The germline V gene has CDR1 SGHTA and CDR2 FQGNSA. Between the trimmed V and J ends, which lost 5 bases and 4 bases, there was a span of 16 bases. This CDR3 spans 15 amino acids. CDR3 coding DNA: TGTGCCAGCAGCAGAGACTCTGTACGTGCAGATACGCAGTATTTT. Its protein is CASSRDSVRADTQYF. Full variable domain (outside the CDR3, taken from reference TRBV7-2 and TRBJ2-3): GAGVSQSPSNKVTEKGKDVELRCDPISGHTALYWYRQSLGQGLEFLIYFQGNSAPDKSGLPSDRFSAERTGGSVSTLTIQRTQQEDSAVYLCASSRDSVRADTQYFGPGTRLTVL.

In its sample, this clonotype was seen many times. The chain employs TRBV5-6 and TRBJ2-5, with TRBD1 identical over 7 bases. In germline, CDR1 is SGHDT, CDR2 YYEEEE. With 2 bases clipped from V and 0 bases from J, the junction kept 10 bases outside the gene matches. The CDR3 runs 17 residues. The CDR3 region has the DNA TGTGCCAGCAGCTTTTGGAAGACAGGGACCTACCAAGAGACCCAGTACTTC. Translation: CASSFWKTGTYQETQYF.

This chain uses TRBV6-1 with TRBJ2-1; a possible D gene is TRBD2 (5 bases). Germline V gene data show CDR1 as MNHNS and CDR2 as SASEGT. The CDR3 runs to 16 residues. V shed 5 bases and J shed 2 bases, with 16 bases lying between them. Here the CDR3 DNA reads TGTGCCAGCAGTCCCAGAGTTAGCGCGACCTACAATGAGCAGTTCTTC. This codes for CASSPRVSATYNEQFF.

Many counts were recorded for this clonotype. CDR3 DNA: TGTGCCAGCAGTTTACCCCAGGGGCTGGAGGAGACCCAGTACTTC. As protein: CASSLPQGLEETQYF. The chain links TRBV12-3 or TRBV12-4 to TRBJ2-5; tentative D call: TRBD1 (6 bases). CDR3 size: 15 residues. V was trimmed by 2 bases and J by 5 bases, leaving 15 bases between them.

This clonotype was picked up a small number of times. CDR3 DNA sequence: TGTGCCAGCAGCTTAGAAAGGGGGACAGTCCAGGCCCAGTACTTC. It specifies CASSLERGTVQAQYF. The chain links TRBV11-2 to TRBJ2-5, with 7 bases that match TRBD1. Trimming took 0 bases from V and 9 from J; bases not matched to a gene: 10. The CDR3 is made up of 15 amino acids. From germline, CDR1 is SGHAT and CDR2 FQNNGV.

The chain carries TRBV6-6 and TRBJ2-7, with no clear D. The V and J ends lost 6 bases and 3 bases respectively, with 12 bases between them. The length of the CDR3 is 13 residues. CDR1 and CDR2 (germline): MNHNY, SVGAGI (reference sequence). The CDR3 DNA reads as TGTGCCAGCAGAATAACAGCAGACTACGAGCAGTACTTC. Amino acid sequence: CASRITADYEQYF.

The CDR3 sequence is CASSLATSGLNEQFF. For the CDR3, the DNA is TGCGCCAGCAGCTTGGCGACTAGCGGTCTCAATGAGCAGTTCTTC. The rearrangement uses TRBV5-1 and TRBJ2-1, with 9 bases identical to TRBD2. Unmatched junction bases numbered 4, after V lost 0 bases and J lost 6 bases. This CDR3 is built from 15 residues. Per germline, CDR1 SGHRS and CDR2 YFSETQ.

The chain employs TRBV20-1 and TRBJ2-1; TRBD2 agrees at 7 bases. Unmatched junction bases numbered 4, after V lost 5 bases and J lost 6 bases. Germline-derived CDR1 and CDR2 are DFQATT and SNEGSKA (reference sequence). The length of the CDR3 is 12 residues. The CDR3 protein is CSALGLSNEQFF. CDR3 nucleotides: TGCAGTGCTTTGGGACTATCCAATGAGCAGTTCTTC.

This clonotype was observed at least ten times. The gene calls are TRBV4-1 and TRBJ2-3; 10 bases line up with TRBD2. Germline CDR1 MGHRA, CDR2 YSYEKL. V shed 0 bases, J shed 4 bases, and the junction held 10 bases outside the gene matches. This CDR3 has 18 residues. CDR3 amino acids: CASSQDMTGTSVSDTQYF. The CDR3 DNA follows: TGCGCCAGCAGCCAAGATATGACCGGGACTAGCGTATCAGATACGCAGTATTTT.

The chain has TRBV20-1 and TRBJ2-3, with D tentatively TRBD1 (6 bases). Germline V gives CDR1 DFQATT, CDR2 SNEGSKA (reference sequence). Trimming cost V 4 bases and J 6 bases, with 17 bases left between them. This CDR3 is 14 amino acids long. The CDR3 nucleotides are TGCAGTGCTAAGGCGGCGGGTAGGGGGGATACGCAGTATTTT. Protein sequence: CSAKAAGRGDTQYF.

The chain uses TRBV7-9 and TRBJ2-7; possibly TRBD1 for D (5 bases). The CDR3 runs to 14 residues. CDR1 and CDR2 (germline): SEHNR, FQNEAQ (reference sequence). Trimming pared 5 bases from V and 0 bases from J, leaving 11 bases between. DNA of the CDR3: TGTGCCAGCAGCAAAGACAGTTACTCCTACGAGCAGTACTTC. Its translation is CASSKDSYSYEQYF.